This T cell receptor (beta chain) was observed in a study of T cells in localized non-small cell lung cancer. The study's findings and limits: An association was observed between higher blood T cell density and longer overall survival.

In the case of this clone: Its antigen is not known.

Method: immunoSEQ multiplex PCR; TCRdb's copy keeps in-frame clones and lacks some. The repertoire includes about 30,000 clones, about 87% of them detected once, and 6.8% sits in the top ten. V was clipped by 0 bases and J by 6 bases; unmatched bases: 3. CDR3 length equals 14 residues. The germline V gene encodes CDR1 GTSNPN and CDR2 SVGIG (reference sequence). This material consisted of peripheral blood, taken before any cancer treatment. This clonotype was sampled from a male donor at least 60 years old with stage I lung adenocarcinoma. The gene calls are TRBV30 and TRBJ1-4; 8 bases map to TRBD1. The CDR3 loop is CAWSVSGGDEKLFF. The CDR3 bases are TGTGCCTGGAGTGTTTCAGGGGGCGATGAAAAACTGTTTTTT.